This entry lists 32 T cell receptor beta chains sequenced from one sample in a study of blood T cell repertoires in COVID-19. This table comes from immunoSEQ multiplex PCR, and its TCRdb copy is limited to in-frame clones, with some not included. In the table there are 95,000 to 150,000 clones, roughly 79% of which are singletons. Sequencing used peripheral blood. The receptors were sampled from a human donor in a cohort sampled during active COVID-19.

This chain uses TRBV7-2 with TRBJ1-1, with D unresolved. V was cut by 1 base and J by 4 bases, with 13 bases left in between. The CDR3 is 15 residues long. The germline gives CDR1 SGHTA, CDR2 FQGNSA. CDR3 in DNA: TGTGCCAGCAGCTTAGAGGCAGGAGGGAGCACTGAAGCTTTCTTT. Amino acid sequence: CASSLEAGGSTEAFF.

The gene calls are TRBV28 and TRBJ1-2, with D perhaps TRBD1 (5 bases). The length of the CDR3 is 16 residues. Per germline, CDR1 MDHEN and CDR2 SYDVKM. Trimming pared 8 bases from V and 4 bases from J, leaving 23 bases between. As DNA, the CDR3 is TGTGCCAGCTTCGCAGGCGGGGCCGCGGCCCCCTATGGCTACACCTTC. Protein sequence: CASFAGGAAAPYGYTF.

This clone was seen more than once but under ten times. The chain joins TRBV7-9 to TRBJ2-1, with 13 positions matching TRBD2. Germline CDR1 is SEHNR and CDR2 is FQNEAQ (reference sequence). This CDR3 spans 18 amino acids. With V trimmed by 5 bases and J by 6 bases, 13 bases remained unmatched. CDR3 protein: CASSLPRRLAGGRNEQFF. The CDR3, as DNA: TGTGCCAGCAGCCTCCCCCGCCGACTAGCGGGAGGTCGCAATGAGCAGTTCTTC.

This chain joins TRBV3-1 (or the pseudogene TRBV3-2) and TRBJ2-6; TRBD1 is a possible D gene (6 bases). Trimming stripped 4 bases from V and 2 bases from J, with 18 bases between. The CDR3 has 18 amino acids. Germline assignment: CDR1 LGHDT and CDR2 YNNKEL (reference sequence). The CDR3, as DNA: TGTGCCAGCAGCCCATTAGGGGGAGTTTCCGCTGGGGCCAACGTCCTGACTTTC. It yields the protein CASSPLGGVSAGANVLTF.

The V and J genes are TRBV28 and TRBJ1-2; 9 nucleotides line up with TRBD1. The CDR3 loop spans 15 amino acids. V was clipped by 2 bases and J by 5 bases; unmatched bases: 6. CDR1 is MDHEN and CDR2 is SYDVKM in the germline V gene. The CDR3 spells CASSLPDRGSYGYTF. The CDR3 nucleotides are TGTGCCAGCAGTTTACCCGACAGGGGGAGTTATGGCTACACCTTC.

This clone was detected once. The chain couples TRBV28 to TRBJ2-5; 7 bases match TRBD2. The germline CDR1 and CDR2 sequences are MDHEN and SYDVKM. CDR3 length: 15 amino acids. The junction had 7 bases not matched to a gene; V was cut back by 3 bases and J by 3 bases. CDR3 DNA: TGTGCCAGCAGTTTTGGGGGGGAAGGAGAAGAGACCCAGTACTTC. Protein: CASSFGGEGEETQYF.

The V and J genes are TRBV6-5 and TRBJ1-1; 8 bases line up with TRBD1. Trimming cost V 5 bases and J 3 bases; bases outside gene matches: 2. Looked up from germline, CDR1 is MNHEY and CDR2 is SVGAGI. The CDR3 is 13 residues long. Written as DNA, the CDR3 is TGTGCCAGCAGTCAGGGGGCGGACACTGAAGCTTTCTTT. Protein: CASSQGADTEAFF.

CDR3 residues: CAWSGEETQYF. In DNA, the CDR3 is TGTGCCTGGAGTGGAGAAGAGACCCAGTACTTC. The chain links TRBV30 to TRBJ2-5, with no clear D. From germline, CDR1 is GTSNPN and CDR2 SVGIG (reference sequence). This CDR3 has 11 residues. Trimming stripped 1 base from V and 3 bases from J, with 3 bases between.

The CDR3 is CASSLQGWTEAFF. The CDR3 DNA sequence: TGTGCCAGCAGTTTACAGGGATGGACTGAAGCTTTCTTT. The V gene is TRBV6-6, the J gene TRBJ1-1; the D gene is possibly TRBD1 (6 bases). CDR3 length: 13 residues. V lost 4 bases and J 5 bases, leaving 11 bases between the germline ends. Germline V CDR1 and CDR2: MNHNY, SVGAGI (reference sequence).

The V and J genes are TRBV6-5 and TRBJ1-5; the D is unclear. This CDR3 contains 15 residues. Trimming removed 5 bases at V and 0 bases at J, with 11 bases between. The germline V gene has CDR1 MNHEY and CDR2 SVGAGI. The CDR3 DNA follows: TGTGCCAGCAGTACTCAGGATTATAGCAATCAGCCCCAGCATTTT. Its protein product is CASSTQDYSNQPQHF.

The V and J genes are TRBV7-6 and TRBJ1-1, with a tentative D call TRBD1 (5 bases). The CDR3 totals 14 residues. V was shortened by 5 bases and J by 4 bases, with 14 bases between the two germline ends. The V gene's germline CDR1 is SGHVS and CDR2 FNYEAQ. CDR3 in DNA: TGTGCCAGCAGCACAATGGGGGGAATCACTGAAGCTTTCTTT. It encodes CASSTMGGITEAFF.

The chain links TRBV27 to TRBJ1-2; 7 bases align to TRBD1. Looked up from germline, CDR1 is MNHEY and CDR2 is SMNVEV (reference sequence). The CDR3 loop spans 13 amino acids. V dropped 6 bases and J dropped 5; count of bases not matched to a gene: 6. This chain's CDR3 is CASRSTGRYGYTF. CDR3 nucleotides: TGTGCCAGCAGATCGACAGGGAGGTATGGCTACACCTTC.

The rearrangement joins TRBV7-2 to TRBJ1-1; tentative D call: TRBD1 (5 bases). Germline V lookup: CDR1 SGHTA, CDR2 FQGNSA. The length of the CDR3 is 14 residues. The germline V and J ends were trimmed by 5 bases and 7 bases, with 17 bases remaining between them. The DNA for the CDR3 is TGTGCCAGCAGCCAAAGAAGGGGTTTGGGTGAAGCTTTCTTT. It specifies CASSQRRGLGEAFF.

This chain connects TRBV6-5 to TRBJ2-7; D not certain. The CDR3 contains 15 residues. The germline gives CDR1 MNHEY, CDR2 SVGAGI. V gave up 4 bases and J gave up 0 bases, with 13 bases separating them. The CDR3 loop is CASSSSGVLSYEQYF. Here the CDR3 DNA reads TGTGCCAGCAGTTCCTCGGGCGTACTCTCCTACGAGCAGTACTTC.

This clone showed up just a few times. The CDR3 DNA is TGTGCCAGCAGCTCCCTAACCCGCGACAGAAGTAGTACCTACGAGCAGTACTTC. This codes for CASSSLTRDRSSTYEQYF. The J gene is TRBJ2-7, the V gene TRBV7-2; weak D call: TRBD1 (5 bases). CDR3 size: 18 residues. The V and J ends lost 4 bases and 2 bases respectively, with 24 bases between them. Germline V gene lookup returns CDR1 SGHTA and CDR2 FQGNSA.

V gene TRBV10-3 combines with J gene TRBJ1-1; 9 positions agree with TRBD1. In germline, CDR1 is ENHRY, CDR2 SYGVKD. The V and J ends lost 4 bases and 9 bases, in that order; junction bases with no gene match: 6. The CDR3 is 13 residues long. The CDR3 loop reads CAISGGQGGKAFF. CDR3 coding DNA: TGTGCCATCAGTGGGGGACAGGGTGGAAAAGCTTTCTTT.

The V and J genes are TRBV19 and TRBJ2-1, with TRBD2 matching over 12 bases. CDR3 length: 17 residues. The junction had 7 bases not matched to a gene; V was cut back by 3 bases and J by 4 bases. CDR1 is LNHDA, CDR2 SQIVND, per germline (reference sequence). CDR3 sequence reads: CASSMRGLAGLYNEQFF. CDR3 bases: TGTGCCAGTAGTATGCGGGGACTAGCGGGCCTGTACAATGAGCAGTTCTTC.

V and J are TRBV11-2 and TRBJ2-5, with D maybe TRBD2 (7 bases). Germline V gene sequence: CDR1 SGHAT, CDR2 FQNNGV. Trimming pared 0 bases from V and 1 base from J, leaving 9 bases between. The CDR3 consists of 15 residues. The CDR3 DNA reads TGTGCCAGCAGCTTAGAGCGGGGGCCCCAAGAGACCCAGTACTTC. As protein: CASSLERGPQETQYF.

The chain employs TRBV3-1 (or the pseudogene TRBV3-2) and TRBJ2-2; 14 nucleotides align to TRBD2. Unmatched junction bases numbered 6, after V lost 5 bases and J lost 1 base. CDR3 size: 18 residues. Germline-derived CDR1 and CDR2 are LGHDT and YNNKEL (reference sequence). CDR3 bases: TGTGCCAGCAGCTACGGGACTAGCGGGGGTCAGAACACCGGGGAGCTGTTTTTT. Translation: CASSYGTSGGQNTGELFF.

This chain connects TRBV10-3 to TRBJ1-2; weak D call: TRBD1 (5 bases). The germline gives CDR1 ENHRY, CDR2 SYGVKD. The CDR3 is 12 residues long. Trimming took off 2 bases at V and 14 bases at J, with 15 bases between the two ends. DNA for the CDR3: TGTGCCATCAGTGAGCCGGCCAGGGTAAGGACCTTC. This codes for CAISEPARVRTF.

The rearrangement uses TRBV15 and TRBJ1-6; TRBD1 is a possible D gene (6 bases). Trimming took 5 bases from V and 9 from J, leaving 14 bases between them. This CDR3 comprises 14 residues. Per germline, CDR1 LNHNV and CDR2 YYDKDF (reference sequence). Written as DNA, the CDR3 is TGTGCCACCAGCGGGGGCCTCTCCAGTTCACCCCTCCACTTT. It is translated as CATSGGLSSSPLHF. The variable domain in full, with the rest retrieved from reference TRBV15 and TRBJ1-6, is DAMVIQNPRYQVTQFGKPVTLSCSQTLNHNVMYWYQQKSSQAPKLLFHYYDKDFNNEADTPDNFQSRRPNTSFCFLDIRSPGLGDTAMYLCATSGGLSSSPLHFGNGTRLTVT.

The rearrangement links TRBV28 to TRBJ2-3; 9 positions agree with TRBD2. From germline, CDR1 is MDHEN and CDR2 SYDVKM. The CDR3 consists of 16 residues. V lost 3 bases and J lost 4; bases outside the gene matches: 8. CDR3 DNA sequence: TGTGCCAGCAGTTTGGCGGCTAGCGGGATATCAGATACGCAGTATTTT. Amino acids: CASSLAASGISDTQYF. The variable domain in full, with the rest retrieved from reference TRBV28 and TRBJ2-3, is DVKVTQSSRYLVKRTGEKVFLECVQDMDHENMFWYRQDPGLGLRLIYFSYDVKMKEKGDIPEGYSVSREKKERFSLILESASTNQTSMYLCASSLAASGISDTQYFGPGTRLTVL.

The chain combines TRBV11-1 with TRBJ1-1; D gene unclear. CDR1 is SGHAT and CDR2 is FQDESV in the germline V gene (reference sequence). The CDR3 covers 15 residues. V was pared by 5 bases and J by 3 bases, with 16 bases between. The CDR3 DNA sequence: TGTGCCAGCAGCAGCCAATATGTCCGATACACTGAAGCTTTCTTT. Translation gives CASSSQYVRYTEAFF.

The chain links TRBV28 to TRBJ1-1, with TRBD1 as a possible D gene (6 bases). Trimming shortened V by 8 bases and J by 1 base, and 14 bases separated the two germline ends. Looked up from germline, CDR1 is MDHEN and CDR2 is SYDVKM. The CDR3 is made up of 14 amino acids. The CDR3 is CASVPHRANTEAFF. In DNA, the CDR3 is TGTGCCAGCGTGCCCCACAGGGCGAACACTGAAGCTTTCTTT.

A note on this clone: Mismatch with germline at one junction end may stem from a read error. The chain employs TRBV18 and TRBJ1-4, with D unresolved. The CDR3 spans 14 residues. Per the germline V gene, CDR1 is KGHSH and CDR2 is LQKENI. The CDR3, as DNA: TGTGCCAGCTCACCACTCATAACCGTAGAAAACCTGTTTTTT. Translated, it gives CASSPLITVENLFF.

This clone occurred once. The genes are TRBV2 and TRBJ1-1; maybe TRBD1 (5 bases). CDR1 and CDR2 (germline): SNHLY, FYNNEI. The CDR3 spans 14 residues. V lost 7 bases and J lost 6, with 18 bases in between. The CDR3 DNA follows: TGTGCCAGCACCCGACAGCCTCTGACGGCTGAAGCTTTCTTT. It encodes CASTRQPLTAEAFF.

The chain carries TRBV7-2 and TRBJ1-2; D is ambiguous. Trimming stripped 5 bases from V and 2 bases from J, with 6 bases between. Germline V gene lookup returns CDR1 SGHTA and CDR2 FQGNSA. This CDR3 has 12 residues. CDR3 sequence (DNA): TGTGCCAGCAGCCCATCCAACTATGGCTACACCTTC. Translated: CASSPSNYGYTF.

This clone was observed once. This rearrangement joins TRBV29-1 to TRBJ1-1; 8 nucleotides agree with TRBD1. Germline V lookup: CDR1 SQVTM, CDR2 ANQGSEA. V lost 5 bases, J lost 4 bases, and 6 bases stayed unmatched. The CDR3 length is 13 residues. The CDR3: CSVLTGGFTEAFF. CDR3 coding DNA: TGCAGCGTTTTAACAGGGGGATTCACTGAAGCTTTCTTT.

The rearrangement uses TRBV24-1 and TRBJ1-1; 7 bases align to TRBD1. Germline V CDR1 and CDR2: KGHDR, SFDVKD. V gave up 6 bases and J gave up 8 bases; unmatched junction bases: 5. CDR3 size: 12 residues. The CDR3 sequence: CATSLRDSEAFF. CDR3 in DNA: TGTGCCACCAGTCTCCGGGACAGCGAAGCTTTCTTT.

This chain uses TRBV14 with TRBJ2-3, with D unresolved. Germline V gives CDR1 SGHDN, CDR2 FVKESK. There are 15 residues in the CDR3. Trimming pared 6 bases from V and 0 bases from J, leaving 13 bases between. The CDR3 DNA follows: TGTGCCAGCAGTCCCCGGCCGGGTAGCACAGATACGCAGTATTTT. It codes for CASSPRPGSTDTQYF.

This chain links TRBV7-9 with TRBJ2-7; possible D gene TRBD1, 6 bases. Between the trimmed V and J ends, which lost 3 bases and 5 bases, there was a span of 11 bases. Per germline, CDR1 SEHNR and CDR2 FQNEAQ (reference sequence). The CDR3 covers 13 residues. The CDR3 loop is CASSFQGFDEQYF. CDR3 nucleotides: TGTGCCAGCAGCTTCCAGGGGTTCGACGAGCAGTACTTC.

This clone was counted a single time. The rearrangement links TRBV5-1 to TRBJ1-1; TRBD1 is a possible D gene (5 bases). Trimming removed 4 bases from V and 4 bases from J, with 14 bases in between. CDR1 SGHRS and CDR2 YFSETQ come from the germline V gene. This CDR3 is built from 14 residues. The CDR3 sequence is CASSTQDLGTEAFF. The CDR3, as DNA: TGCGCCAGCAGCACACAGGATTTGGGCACTGAAGCTTTCTTT.